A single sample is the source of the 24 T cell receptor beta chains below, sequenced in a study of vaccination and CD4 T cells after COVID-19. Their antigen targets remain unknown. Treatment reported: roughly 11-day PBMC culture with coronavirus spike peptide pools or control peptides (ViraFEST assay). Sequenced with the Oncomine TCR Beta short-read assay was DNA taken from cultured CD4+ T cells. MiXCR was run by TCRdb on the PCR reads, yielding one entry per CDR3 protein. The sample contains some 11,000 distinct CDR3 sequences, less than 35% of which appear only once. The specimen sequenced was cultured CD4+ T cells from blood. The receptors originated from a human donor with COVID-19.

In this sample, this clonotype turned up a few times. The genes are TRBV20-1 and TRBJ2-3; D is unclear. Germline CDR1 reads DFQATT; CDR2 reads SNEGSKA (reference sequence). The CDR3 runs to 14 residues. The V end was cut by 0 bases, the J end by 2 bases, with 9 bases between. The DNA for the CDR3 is TGCAGTGCTAGAGATATTAGGACCACAGATACGCAGTATTTT. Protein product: CSARDIRTTDTQYF.

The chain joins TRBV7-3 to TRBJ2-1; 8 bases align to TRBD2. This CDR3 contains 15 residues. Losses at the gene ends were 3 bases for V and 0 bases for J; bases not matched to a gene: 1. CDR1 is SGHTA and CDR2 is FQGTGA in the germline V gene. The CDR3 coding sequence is TGTGCCAGCAGCTTGCGGGGGGACTCCTACAATGAGCAGTTCTTC. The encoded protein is CASSLRGDSYNEQFF.

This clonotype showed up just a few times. The CDR3 spells CSVEGTGAEKLFF. The CDR3 coding sequence is TGCAGCGTTGAAGGGACAGGGGCTGAAAAACTGTTTTTT. The chain employs TRBV29-1 and TRBJ1-4, with TRBD1 matching over 9 bases. V was clipped by 1 base and J by 7 bases; unmatched bases: 1. The CDR3 spans 13 residues. From germline, CDR1 is SQVTM and CDR2 ANQGSEA.

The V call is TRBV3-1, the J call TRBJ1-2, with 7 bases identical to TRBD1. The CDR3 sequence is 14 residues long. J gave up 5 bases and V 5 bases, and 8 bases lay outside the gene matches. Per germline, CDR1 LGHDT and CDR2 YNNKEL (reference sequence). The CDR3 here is CASSFPGQKYGYTF. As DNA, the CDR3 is TGTGCCAGCAGCTTCCCGGGACAGAAATATGGCTACACCTTC.

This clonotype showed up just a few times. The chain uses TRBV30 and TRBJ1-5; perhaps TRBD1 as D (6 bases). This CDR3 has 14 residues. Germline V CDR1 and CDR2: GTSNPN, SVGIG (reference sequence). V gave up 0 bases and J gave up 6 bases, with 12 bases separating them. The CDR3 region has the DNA TGTGCCTGGAGTGTAGGGGGACGGGGTCAGCCCCAGCATTTT. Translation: CAWSVGGRGQPQHF.

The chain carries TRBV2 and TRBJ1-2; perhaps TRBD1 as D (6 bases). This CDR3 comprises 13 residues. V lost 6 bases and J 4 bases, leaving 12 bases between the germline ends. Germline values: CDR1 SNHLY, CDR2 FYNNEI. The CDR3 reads CASRPGVGYGYTF. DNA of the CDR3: TGTGCCAGCAGACCAGGGGTCGGCTATGGCTACACCTTC. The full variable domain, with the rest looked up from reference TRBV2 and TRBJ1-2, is EPEVTQTPSHQVTQMGQEVILRCVPISNHLYFYWYRQILGQKVEFLVSFYNNEISEKSEIFDDQFSVERPDGSNFTLKIRSTKLEDSAMYFCASRPGVGYGYTFGSGTRLTVV.

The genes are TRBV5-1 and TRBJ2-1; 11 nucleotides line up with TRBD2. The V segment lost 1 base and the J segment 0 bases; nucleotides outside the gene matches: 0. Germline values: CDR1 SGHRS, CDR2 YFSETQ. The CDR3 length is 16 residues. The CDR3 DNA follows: TGCGCCAGCAGCTTGACTAGCGGGGGCTCCTACAATGAGCAGTTCTTC. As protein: CASSLTSGGSYNEQFF.

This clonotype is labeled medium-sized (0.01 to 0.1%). The CDR3 DNA reads as TGCAGTGCTAGAGCCCCTGACAGGAGCAATCAGCCCCAGCATTTT. Amino acids: CSARAPDRSNQPQHF. The genes are TRBV20-1 and TRBJ1-5; possible D gene TRBD1, 6 bases. The CDR3 length is 15 residues. V shed 1 base and J shed 1 base, with 11 bases lying between them. Germline-derived CDR1 and CDR2 are DFQATT and SNEGSKA (reference sequence).

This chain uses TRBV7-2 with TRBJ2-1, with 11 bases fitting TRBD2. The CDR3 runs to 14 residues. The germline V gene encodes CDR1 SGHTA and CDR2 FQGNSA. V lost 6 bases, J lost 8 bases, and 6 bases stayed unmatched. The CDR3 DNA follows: TGTGCCAGCAGAGACAATAGCGGGGGGGATGAGCAGTTCTTC. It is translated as CASRDNSGGDEQFF.

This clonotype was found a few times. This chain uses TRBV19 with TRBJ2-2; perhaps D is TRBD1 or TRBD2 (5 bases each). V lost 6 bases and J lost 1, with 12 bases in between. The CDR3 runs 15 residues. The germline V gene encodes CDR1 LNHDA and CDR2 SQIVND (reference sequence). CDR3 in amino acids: CASSQGPMNTGELFF. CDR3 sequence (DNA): TGTGCCAGTAGCCAGGGACCGATGAACACCGGGGAGCTGTTTTTT.

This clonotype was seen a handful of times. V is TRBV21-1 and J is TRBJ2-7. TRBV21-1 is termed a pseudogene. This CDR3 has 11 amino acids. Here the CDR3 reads CASSKAHEQYF. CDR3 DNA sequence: TGTGCCAGCAGCAAAGCCCACGAGCAGTACTTC.

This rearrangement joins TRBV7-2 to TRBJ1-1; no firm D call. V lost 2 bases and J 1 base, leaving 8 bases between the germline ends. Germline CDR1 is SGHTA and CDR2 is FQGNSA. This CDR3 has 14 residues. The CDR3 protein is CASSLRQSNTEAFF. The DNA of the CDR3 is TGTGCCAGCAGCTTAAGGCAGTCGAACACTGAAGCTTTCTTT. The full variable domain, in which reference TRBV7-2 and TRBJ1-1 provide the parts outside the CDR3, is GAGVSQSPSNKVTEKGKDVELRCDPISGHTALYWYRQSLGQGLEFLIYFQGNSAPDKSGLPSDRFSAERTGGSVSTLTIQRTQQEDSAVYLCASSLRQSNTEAFFGQGTRLTVV.

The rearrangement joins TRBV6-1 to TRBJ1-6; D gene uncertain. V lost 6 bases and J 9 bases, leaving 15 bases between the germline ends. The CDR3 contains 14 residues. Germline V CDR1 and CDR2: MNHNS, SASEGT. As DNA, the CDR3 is TGTGCCAGCAGGACCCACAGCAAGATTTCACCCCTCCACTTT. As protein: CASRTHSKISPLHF.

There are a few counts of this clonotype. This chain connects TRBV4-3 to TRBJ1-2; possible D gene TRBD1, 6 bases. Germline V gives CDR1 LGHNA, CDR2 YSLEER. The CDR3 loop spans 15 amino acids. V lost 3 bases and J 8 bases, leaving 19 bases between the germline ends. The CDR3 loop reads CASSHAEWQGNGYTF. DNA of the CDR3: TGCGCCAGCAGCCATGCCGAATGGCAGGGGAACGGCTACACCTTC.

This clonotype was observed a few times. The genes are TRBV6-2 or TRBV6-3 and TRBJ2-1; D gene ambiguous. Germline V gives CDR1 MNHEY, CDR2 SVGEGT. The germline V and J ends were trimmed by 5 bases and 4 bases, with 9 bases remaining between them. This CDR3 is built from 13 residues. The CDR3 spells CASSAQAYNEQFF. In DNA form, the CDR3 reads TGTGCCAGCAGTGCCCAGGCGTACAATGAGCAGTTCTTC.

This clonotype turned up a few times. CDR3 coding DNA: TGTGCCAGTAAAATGACAGGGCTTGGGGAAAAACTGTTTTTT. It codes for CASKMTGLGEKLFF. The J gene is TRBJ1-4, the V gene TRBV27; TRBD1 matches at 7 bases. CDR3 size: 14 residues. After removal of 9 bases from V and 8 bases from J, the junction contained 12 bases not matched to a gene. Per the germline V gene, CDR1 is MNHEY and CDR2 is SMNVEV (reference sequence).

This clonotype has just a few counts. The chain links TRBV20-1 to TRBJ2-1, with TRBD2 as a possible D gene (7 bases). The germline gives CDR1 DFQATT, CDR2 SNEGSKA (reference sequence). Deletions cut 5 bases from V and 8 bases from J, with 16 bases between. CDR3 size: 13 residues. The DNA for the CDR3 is TGCAGTGCTGAGGGGGGGTTTAGGGATGAGCAGTTCTTC. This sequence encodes CSAEGGFRDEQFF.

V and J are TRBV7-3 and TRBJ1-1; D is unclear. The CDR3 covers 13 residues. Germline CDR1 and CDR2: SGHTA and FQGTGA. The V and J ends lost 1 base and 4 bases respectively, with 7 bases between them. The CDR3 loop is CASSLIRGTEAFF. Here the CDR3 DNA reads TGTGCCAGCAGCTTAATACGGGGCACTGAAGCTTTCTTT. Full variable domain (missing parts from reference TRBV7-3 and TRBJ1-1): GAGVSQTPSNKVTEKGKYVELRCDPISGHTALYWYRQSLGQGPEFLIYFQGTGAADDSGLPNDRFFAVRPEGSVSTLKIQRTERGDSAVYLCASSLIRGTEAFFGQGTRLTVV.

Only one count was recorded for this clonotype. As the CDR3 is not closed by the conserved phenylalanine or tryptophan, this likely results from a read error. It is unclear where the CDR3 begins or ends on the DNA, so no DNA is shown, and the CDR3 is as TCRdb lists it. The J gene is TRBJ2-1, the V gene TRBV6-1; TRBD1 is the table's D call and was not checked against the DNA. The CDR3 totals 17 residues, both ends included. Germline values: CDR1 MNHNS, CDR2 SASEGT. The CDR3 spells CASKTGYHCGDRGHGGL.

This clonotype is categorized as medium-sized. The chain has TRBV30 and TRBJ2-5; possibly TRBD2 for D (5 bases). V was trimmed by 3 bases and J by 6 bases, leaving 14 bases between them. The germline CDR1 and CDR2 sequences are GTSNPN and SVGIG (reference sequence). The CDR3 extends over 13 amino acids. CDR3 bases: TGTGCCTGGAGCGATGGAGCGGCAAAGACCCAGTACTTC. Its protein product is CAWSDGAAKTQYF.

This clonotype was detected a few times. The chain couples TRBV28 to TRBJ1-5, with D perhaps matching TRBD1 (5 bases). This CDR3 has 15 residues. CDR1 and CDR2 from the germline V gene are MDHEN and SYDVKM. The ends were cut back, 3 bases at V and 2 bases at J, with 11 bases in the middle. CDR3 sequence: CASSFRVQRNQPQHF. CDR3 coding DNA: TGTGCCAGCAGTTTCAGGGTCCAACGCAATCAGCCCCAGCATTTT.

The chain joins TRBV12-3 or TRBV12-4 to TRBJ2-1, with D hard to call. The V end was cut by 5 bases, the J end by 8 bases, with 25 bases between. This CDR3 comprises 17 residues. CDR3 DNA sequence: TGTGCCAGCAGTATGATATTGACCGGGTCGAAGAGCGATGAGCAGTTCTTC. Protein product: CASSMILTGSKSDEQFF.

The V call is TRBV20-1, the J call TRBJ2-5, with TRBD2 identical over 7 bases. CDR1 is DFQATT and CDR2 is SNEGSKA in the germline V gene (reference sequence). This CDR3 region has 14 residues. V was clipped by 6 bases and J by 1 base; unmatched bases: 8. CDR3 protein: CSAPSGVGQETQYF. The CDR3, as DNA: TGCAGTGCCCCAAGCGGGGTGGGCCAAGAGACCCAGTACTTC.

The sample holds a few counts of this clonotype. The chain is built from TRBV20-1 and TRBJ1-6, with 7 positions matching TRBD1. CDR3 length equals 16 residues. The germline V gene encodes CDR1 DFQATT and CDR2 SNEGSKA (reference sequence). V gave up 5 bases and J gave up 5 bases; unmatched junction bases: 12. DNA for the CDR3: TGCAGTGCTCCAAACCCCCGAGGGGGCGATAATTCACCCCTCCACTTT. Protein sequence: CSAPNPRGGDNSPLHF.